This TCR beta chain originates from a study of blood T cells in healthy people across ages. Study information: The template switching approach captured approximately one barcoded beta molecule for every two T cells.

Findings and caveats of the study: Roughly linear age-related decline in beta diversity appeared, significant by age 40.

A second PCR of roughly 7 to 11 cycles used a sample-barcoded 5' primer and a J-beta primer mix. Each CDR3 protein gets one entry after TCRdb re-called the 5' RACE reads with MiXCR. The data contain more than 1,400,000 distinct CDR3 sequences, about 43% of them singletons. This clonotype has just a few counts. As yet, its antigen is unknown. Donors ranged from about 6 to 90 years old and were healthy Caucasians in Russia. The receptor was isolated from a woman aged 18-29 years in good health. Source material: blood.

CDR3 bases: TGTGCCAGCAGCCAAGATCGACTAGCGGGAGGGCCAAGACAGTTCTTC. This encodes CASSQDRLAGGPRQFF. V and J are TRBV4-2 and TRBJ2-1; 14 bases are a match to TRBD2. Trimming removed 0 bases from V and 13 bases from J; junction bases left unmatched: 8. The CDR3 runs 16 residues. Germline assignment: CDR1 LGHNA and CDR2 YNFKEQ.